A selection of T cell receptor beta chains follows, all from one sample in a study of blood T cell repertoires in COVID-19. The method was immunoSEQ multiplex PCR; TCRdb's version includes in-frame clones alone and lacks a portion of them. The sample lists some 140,000 clones, about 89% occurring once. The sequencing sample was made of peripheral blood. The receptors shown here come from a man in his forties or fifties with acute or convalescent COVID-19. CDR3s include the opening cysteine and the closing phenylalanine or tryptophan. D genes are given only for firm matches. Where a row states a size, it is once, few, many or the class of an expanded clone; other rows omit it.

v_call	j_call	clone_size	d_call	cdr3_aa	cdr3_nt
TRBV15	TRBJ1-6	NA	NA	CATSKQNYNSPLHF	TGTGCCACCAGCAAACAGAACTATAATTCACCCCTCCACTTT
TRBV19	TRBJ2-7	NA	NA	CASSMSGGYEQYF	TGTGCCAGTAGTATGTCCGGGGGTTACGAGCAGTACTTC
TRBV7-2	TRBJ1-4	NA	TRBD1	CASSPTQTGGYGKLFF	TGTGCCAGCAGCCCCACCCAAACAGGGGGTTATGGAAAACTGTTTTTT
TRBV27	TRBJ1-1	NA	NA	CASSSQGPNTEAFF	TGTGCCAGCAGTTCTCAGGGCCCGAACACTGAAGCTTTCTTT
TRBV28	TRBJ1-2	NA	TRBD1	CASRSGGYGYTF	TGTGCCAGCAGGTCAGGGGGCTATGGCTACACCTTC
TRBV6-6	TRBJ2-1	NA	TRBD2	CAGGAGGGVRNEQFF	TGTGCCGGGGGTGCTGGGGGAGGGGTGCGCAATGAGCAGTTCTTC
TRBV4-2	TRBJ2-7	NA	NA	CASSQAWGQSTYEQYF	TGTGCCAGCAGCCAAGCTTGGGGGCAGAGTACCTACGAGCAGTACTTC
TRBV5-1	TRBJ2-2	NA	NA	CASSLSRANTGELFF	TGCGCCAGCAGCTTAAGCCGGGCGAACACCGGGGAGCTGTTTTTT
TRBV9	TRBJ1-1	NA	NA	CASSELRLRPGPSLEAFF	TGTGCCAGCAGCGAACTAAGGCTTCGCCCGGGTCCCTCCCTTGAAGCTTTCTTT
TRBV9	TRBJ2-2	NA	NA	CASSGQGNTGELFF	TGTGCCAGCAGCGGTCAGGGGAACACCGGGGAGCTGTTTTTT
TRBV6-1	TRBJ1-2	NA	NA	CASSEEVFRGYTF	TGTGCCAGCAGTGAAGAGGTTTTCAGGGGCTACACCTTC
TRBV9	TRBJ2-2	NA	NA	CASSAPGGTNTGELFF	TGTGCCAGCAGCGCCCCAGGAGGGACCAACACCGGGGAGCTGTTTTTT
TRBV28	TRBJ2-5	once	TRBD2	CASSLGLAGFQETQYF	TGTGCCAGCAGTTTGGGACTAGCGGGGTTCCAAGAGACCCAGTACTTC
TRBV25-1	TRBJ2-1	NA	NA	CASSDPGKDEQFF	TGTGCCAGCAGTGACCCAGGGAAAGATGAGCAGTTCTTC
TRBV27	TRBJ2-3	NA	TRBD2	CASSRSGGFTDTQYF	TGTGCCAGCAGTAGGTCGGGGGGGTTCACAGATACGCAGTATTTT
TRBV5-4	TRBJ2-7	NA	TRBD2	CASSAGTSGRRASYEQYF	TGTGCCAGCAGCGCCGGGACTAGCGGGAGAAGAGCCTCCTACGAGCAGTACTTC
TRBV6-5	TRBJ1-2	NA	NA	CASSSPRGAHYGYTF	TGTGCCAGCAGTTCCCCTAGGGGTGCTCACTATGGCTACACCTTC
TRBV10-3	TRBJ2-2	NA	TRBD1	CAISEVGTANTGELFF	TGTGCCATCAGTGAAGTGGGGACAGCGAACACCGGGGAGCTGTTTTTT
TRBV4-1	TRBJ1-2	NA	NA	CASSQGPGGYGYTF	TGCGCCAGCAGCCAAGGCCCGGGGGGCTATGGCTACACCTTC
TRBV5-1	TRBJ2-5	NA	TRBD2	CASGEREGRETQYF	TGCGCCAGCGGGGAGCGGGAGGGCCGGGAGACCCAGTACTTC
TRBV6-6	TRBJ2-1	NA	NA	CASRTAGTPTNEQFF	TGTGCCAGCAGGACGGCGGGGACTCCGACTAATGAGCAGTTCTTC
TRBV4-3	TRBJ1-2	few	NA	CASSQVIDGGYGYTF	TGCGCCAGCAGCCAAGTAATCGACGGAGGCTATGGCTACACCTTC
TRBV27	TRBJ2-1	NA	TRBD2	CASSLILAGGFEQFF	TGTGCCAGCAGTCTCATCCTAGCGGGAGGTTTTGAGCAGTTCTTC
TRBV6-2/TRBV6-3	TRBJ1-1	NA	NA	CASSSATGNTEAFF	TGTGCCAGCAGTTCCGCGACGGGGAACACTGAAGCTTTCTTT
TRBV7-2	TRBJ2-7	few	TRBD1	CASSPTQGNYEQYF	TGTGCCAGCAGCCCGACACAGGGGAACTACGAGCAGTACTTC
TRBV19	TRBJ1-4	once	NA	CASSIFGGDNEKLFF	TGTGCCAGTAGTATCTTCGGGGGGGATAATGAAAAACTGTTTTTT
TRBV30	TRBJ1-1	NA	NA	CAWSQGLGTEAFF	TGTGCCTGGAGTCAGGGTCTGGGCACTGAAGCTTTCTTT
TRBV2	TRBJ2-7	NA	TRBD2	CASSEGLAGRNF	TGTGCCAGCAGTGAAGGTCTAGCGGGGCGTAACTTC
TRBV14	TRBJ1-2	NA	NA	CASSQVGSWGYTF	TGTGCCAGCAGCCAAGTAGGGAGTTGGGGCTACACCTTC
TRBV18	TRBJ2-7	NA	NA	CASSPQQPRRMTYEQYF	TGTGCCAGCTCACCACAACAACCTCGGCGGATGACCTACGAGCAGTACTTC
TRBV4-1	TRBJ1-3	NA	NA	CASSRRKGDSGNTIYF	TGCGCCAGCAGCCGCCGGAAGGGAGACTCTGGAAACACCATATATTTT
TRBV6-5	TRBJ1-3	NA	NA	CASSLQESGNTIYF	TGTGCCAGCAGTTTACAGGAGTCTGGAAACACCATATATTTT
TRBV5-1	TRBJ2-5	NA	TRBD1	CASSSTGTGVETQYF	TGCGCCAGCAGCTCCACCGGGACAGGGGTAGAGACCCAGTACTTC
TRBV15	TRBJ1-1	NA	NA	CATSRGLQGSTEAFF	TGTGCCACCAGCAGGGGGTTACAGGGTTCCACTGAAGCTTTCTTT
TRBV18	TRBJ1-1	few	NA	CASSPTHVWGHTEAFF	TGTGCCAGCTCACCCACCCACGTGTGGGGGCACACTGAAGCTTTCTTT
TRBV12-5	TRBJ2-5	NA	TRBD2	CASGPGTSSVQETQYF	TGTGCTAGTGGCCCCGGGACTAGCTCGGTCCAAGAGACCCAGTACTTC
TRBV9	TRBJ2-5	NA	TRBD2	CASSLTGTSGEETQYF	TGTGCCAGCAGCTTAACCGGGACTAGCGGGGAAGAGACCCAGTACTTC
TRBV4-2	TRBJ2-5	NA	NA	CASSQASGDLQETQYF	TGTGCCAGCAGCCAAGCGTCAGGGGACCTTCAAGAGACCCAGTACTTC
TRBV9	TRBJ2-6	NA	NA	CASSVYSGANVLTF	TGTGCCAGCAGCGTCTACTCTGGGGCCAACGTCCTGACTTTC
TRBV30	TRBJ1-2	NA	NA	CAWSRKGVTYQGYTF	TGTGCCTGGAGTAGGAAAGGGGTAACGTATCAAGGCTACACCTTC
TRBV19	TRBJ2-2	medium-sized	TRBD2	CASSERGNTGELFF	TGTGCCAGTAGTGAGCGGGGGAACACCGGGGAGCTGTTTTTT
TRBV11-2	TRBJ1-5	NA	NA	CASSRELNQPQHF	TGTGCCAGCAGCCGGGAACTCAATCAGCCCCAGCATTTT
TRBV7-2	TRBJ2-2	NA	TRBD1	CASSLDSRTGWTGELFF	TGTGCCAGCAGCTTAGACAGCCGGACAGGGTGGACCGGGGAGCTGTTTTTT
TRBV18	TRBJ2-1	once	TRBD1	CASSPMGQGGNEQFF	TGTGCCAGCTCACCTATGGGACAGGGCGGGAATGAGCAGTTCTTC
TRBV3-1/TRBV3-2	TRBJ1-2	NA	NA	CASSQDPDRSNGYTF	TGTGCCAGCAGCCAAGATCCCGACAGGTCTAATGGCTACACCTTC
TRBV12-5	TRBJ2-5	NA	TRBD1	CASTVGAGGVETQYF	TGTGCTAGTACCGTGGGGGCAGGGGGCGTTGAGACCCAGTACTTC
TRBV7-9	TRBJ1-2	NA	TRBD1	CASSLSGTGYGYTF	TGTGCCAGCAGCTTATCCGGGACAGGGTATGGCTACACCTTC
TRBV5-6	TRBJ2-2	NA	TRBD1	CASSINRGLTGELFF	TGTGCCAGCAGCATTAACAGGGGCCTGACCGGGGAGCTGTTTTTT
TRBV6-5	TRBJ2-7	NA	TRBD2	CASSTTSGSGHEQYF	TGTGCCAGCAGTACAACTAGCGGGAGTGGGCACGAGCAGTACTTC
TRBV6-6	TRBJ2-7	NA	TRBD1	CASSPQTGPYEQYF	TGTGCCAGCAGTCCCCAGACAGGGCCCTACGAGCAGTACTTC
TRBV10-3	TRBJ2-5	NA	TRBD2	CAISESVRLAGEETQYF	TGTGCCATCAGTGAGTCGGTTAGGCTAGCGGGAGAGGAGACCCAGTACTTC
TRBV18	TRBJ1-1	NA	TRBD1	CASSPRQGAVNTEAFF	TGTGCCAGCTCACCGCGACAGGGGGCTGTGAACACTGAAGCTTTCTTT
TRBV6-2/TRBV6-3	TRBJ1-6	NA	NA	CASSYKGSYNSPLHF	TGTGCCAGCAGTTACAAGGGGTCCTATAATTCACCCCTCCACTTT
TRBV5-1	TRBJ1-4	NA	TRBD1	CASSLGQGATNEKLFF	TGCGCCAGCAGCTTGGGACAGGGGGCAACTAATGAAAAACTGTTTTTT
TRBV19	TRBJ2-5	NA	TRBD1	CASSIQGDRGAQYF	TGTGCCAGTAGCATTCAAGGGGACAGGGGGGCCCAGTACTTC